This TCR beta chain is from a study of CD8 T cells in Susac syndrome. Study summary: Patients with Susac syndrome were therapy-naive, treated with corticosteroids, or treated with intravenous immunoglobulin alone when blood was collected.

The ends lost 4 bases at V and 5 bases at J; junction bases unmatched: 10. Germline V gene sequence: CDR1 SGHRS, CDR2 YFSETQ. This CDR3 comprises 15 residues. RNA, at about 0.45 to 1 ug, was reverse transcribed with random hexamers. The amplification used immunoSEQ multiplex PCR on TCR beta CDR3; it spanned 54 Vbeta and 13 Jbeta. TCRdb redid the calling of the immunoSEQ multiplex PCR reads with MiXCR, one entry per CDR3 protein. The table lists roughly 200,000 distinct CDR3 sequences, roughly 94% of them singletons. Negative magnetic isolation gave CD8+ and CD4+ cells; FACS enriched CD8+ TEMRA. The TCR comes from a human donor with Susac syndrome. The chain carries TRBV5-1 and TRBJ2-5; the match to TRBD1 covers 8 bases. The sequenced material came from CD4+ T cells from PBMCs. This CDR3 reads CASSPDRGRQETQYF. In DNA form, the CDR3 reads TGCGCCAGCAGCCCCGACAGGGGCCGGCAGGAGACCCAGTACTTC.